This T cell receptor (beta chain) came from a study of CD8+CD57+ T cells in acquired aplastic anemia. For the study at large: Average DNA yield from sorted CD4+ and CD8+ cells was about 2.9 ug.

Many counts were recorded for this clonotype. What it binds is unknown. General study results and limits: The study found no significant CD8+ Simpson's diversity difference between patients and controls.

Genomic DNA, serving as template, underwent TCR beta VDJ and CDR3 profiling. TCRdb re-called the reads through MiXCR, storing one row per CDR3 protein. This sample has some 92,000 distinct CDR3 sequences, with about 66% found just once. All patients picked for sequencing had shown, by flow cytometry, an expansion of CD8+CD57+ cells. Severe acquired aplastic anemia was present in all patients. At blood sampling, none of the patients had yet received therapy. The CDR3 runs 15 residues. V dropped 3 bases and J dropped 0; count of bases not matched to a gene: 2. The germline V gene has CDR1 SGHVS and CDR2 FQNEAQ.

The chain has TRBV7-8 and TRBJ2-3; 8 nucleotides match TRBD2. Sequencing was performed on sorted CD4+, CD8+, or CD8+CD57+ T cells (not recorded which) from PBMCs. The clonotype comes from a human donor with aplastic anemia. CDR3 protein: CASSFSGASTDTQYF. The CDR3 DNA is TGTGCCAGCAGCTTTAGCGGGGCGAGCACAGATACGCAGTATTTT.